These 31 T cell receptor beta chains were all obtained from the same sample, sequenced in a study of T-cell memory formation after mild COVID-19. TCRdb reanalysed the 5' RACE reads using MiXCR and keeps one entry per CDR3 protein. The profile shows 300,000 to 400,000 distinct CDR3 sequences, 25% to 30% of them singletons. Input material: PBMCs or a T cell subset sorted from them (not recorded which). The receptor set was obtained from an adult woman who had mild COVID-19 (a few samples of this study predate the infection). Cell type and time point are not known.

CDR3 sequence: CASSYPTGVNSYGYTF. DNA of the CDR3: TGTGCCAGCAGCTACCCGACAGGGGTGAACAGCTATGGCTACACCTTC. This chain links TRBV7-2 with TRBJ1-2, with 8 bases fitting TRBD1. The CDR3 is made up of 16 amino acids. Germline V lookup: CDR1 SGHTA, CDR2 FQGNSA. J lost 4 bases, V lost 4 bases, and 11 bases had no gene match.

This chain connects TRBV12-3 or TRBV12-4 to TRBJ2-1, with 7 bases aligning to TRBD2. The CDR3 runs 16 residues. Losses at the gene ends were 5 bases for V and 5 bases for J; bases not matched to a gene: 12. The CDR3 region has the DNA TGTGCCAGCAGTAACCTTGGGACTACCCCTCACAATGAGCAGTTCTTC. It codes for CASSNLGTTPHNEQFF.

The chain recombines TRBV7-2 with TRBJ2-2; D possibly matches TRBD1 or TRBD2 (6 bases each). Looked up from germline, CDR1 is SGHTA and CDR2 is FQGNSA. Trimming removed 9 bases from V and 4 bases from J, with 21 bases in between. CDR3 length: 16 amino acids. The CDR3 DNA follows: TGTGCCAGAAGCCTAGGGGGAGGAGGGTCCACCGGGGAGCTGTTTTTT. Translated, it gives CARSLGGGGSTGELFF.

This clonotype has only a few counts. V is TRBV15 and J is TRBJ2-1; no definite D call. The CDR3 has 11 residues. Per the germline V gene, CDR1 is LNHNV and CDR2 is YYDKDF (reference sequence). Trimming cost V 8 bases and J 6 bases, with 8 bases left between them. Here the CDR3 DNA reads TGTGCCACCTTGTCCCGCAATGAGCAGTTCTTC. It codes for CATLSRNEQFF. Full variable domain (missing parts from reference TRBV15 and TRBJ2-1): DAMVIQNPRYQVTQFGKPVTLSCSQTLNHNVMYWYQQKSSQAPKLLFHYYDKDFNNEADTPDNFQSRRPNTSFCFLDIRSPGLGDTAMYLCATLSRNEQFFGPGTRLTVL.

This clonotype was detected only a few times. This CDR3 is CASSQDRTDPFYNEQFF. The CDR3 coding sequence is TGTGCCAGCAGCCAAGATAGGACCGACCCGTTTTACAATGAGCAGTTCTTC. The chain employs TRBV4-2 and TRBJ2-1; D unresolved. Germline V gives CDR1 LGHNA, CDR2 YNFKEQ. With 0 bases removed from V and 4 bases from J, the gap between germline ends came to 16 bases. The CDR3 length is 17 residues.

This rearrangement joins TRBV29-1 to TRBJ1-1; D gene uncertain. V shed 5 bases and J shed 1 base, with 20 bases lying between them. Germline V gene sequence: CDR1 SQVTM, CDR2 ANQGSEA. The CDR3 totals 16 residues. CDR3 protein: CSVFESRVSRNTEAFF. The CDR3 DNA reads TGCAGCGTTTTTGAGTCACGGGTTTCGAGGAACACTGAAGCTTTCTTT.

The rearrangement links TRBV18 to TRBJ2-1; D gene ambiguous. Germline CDR1 and CDR2: KGHSH and LQKENI. V dropped 3 bases and J dropped 4 bases, with 10 bases sitting between them. The length of the CDR3 is 14 residues. For the CDR3, the DNA is TGTGCCAGCTCACCTTTCGACGGTTACAATGAGCAGTTCTTC. Translated, it gives CASSPFDGYNEQFF.

This clonotype was observed a few times. The chain uses TRBV7-9 and TRBJ1-2, with 8 bases matching TRBD1. Trimming removed 7 bases from V and 3 bases from J; junction bases left unmatched: 10. The CDR3 runs to 15 residues. Germline V gene lookup returns CDR1 SEHNR and CDR2 FQNEAQ (reference sequence). The CDR3 DNA reads TGTGCCAGCATCCCCCAGGGGGCAGGGGACTATGGCTACACCTTC. Its protein is CASIPQGAGDYGYTF.

This chain uses TRBV11-2 with TRBJ1-2; TRBD1 matches 9 bases. From germline, CDR1 is SGHAT and CDR2 FQNNGV. CDR3 length: 16 amino acids. Trimming cost V 5 bases and J 4 bases; bases outside gene matches: 11. The CDR3: CASSQDSGTGLYGYTF. The CDR3 bases are TGTGCCAGCAGCCAAGATTCCGGGACAGGGCTCTATGGCTACACCTTC.

This clonotype came up a few times. This chain uses TRBV29-1 with TRBJ2-5, with D tentatively TRBD2 (5 bases). The CDR3 totals 13 residues. With 4 bases removed from V and 5 bases from J, the gap between germline ends came to 14 bases. CDR1 is SQVTM and CDR2 is ANQGSEA in the germline V gene. CDR3 in DNA: TGCAGCGTTGTACTAGTCGCAAAGGAGACCCAGTACTTC. This codes for CSVVLVAKETQYF.

This chain's CDR3 is CASSLSTDTGELFF. The CDR3 region has the DNA TGCGCCAGCAGCTTGTCGACGGATACCGGGGAGCTGTTTTTT. V gene TRBV5-1 combines with J gene TRBJ2-2; D not resolved. The germline V and J ends were trimmed by 1 base and 5 bases, with 9 bases remaining between them. The CDR3 sequence is 14 residues long. Germline values: CDR1 SGHRS, CDR2 YFSETQ.

The chain recombines TRBV2 with TRBJ2-5, with 14 bases fitting TRBD2. Germline V gives CDR1 SNHLY, CDR2 FYNNEI. This CDR3 is built from 15 residues. J lost 5 bases, V lost 9 bases, and 8 bases had no gene match. CDR3 amino acids: CARSGTSGSGETQYF. The CDR3 DNA follows: TGTGCCAGATCGGGGACTAGCGGGAGCGGGGAGACCCAGTACTTC. The complete variable domain, with remaining parts taken from reference TRBV2 and TRBJ2-5, reads EPEVTQTPSHQVTQMGQEVILRCVPISNHLYFYWYRQILGQKVEFLVSFYNNEISEKSEIFDDQFSVERPDGSNFTLKIRSTKLEDSAMYFCARSGTSGSGETQYFGPGTRLLVL.

The V call is TRBV4-3, the J call TRBJ2-1; possible D gene TRBD2, 5 bases. V was pared by 0 bases and J by 4 bases, with 10 bases between. The germline gives CDR1 LGHNA, CDR2 YSLEER. This CDR3 contains 15 residues. In DNA form, the CDR3 reads TGCGCCAGCAGCCAAGAAGCTAGCAGGTACAATGAGCAGTTCTTC. Residues: CASSQEASRYNEQFF.

This clonotype was seen only a few times. In DNA form, the CDR3 reads TGTGCCAGCAGCTTAGCGGGGCCCTATGGCTACACCTTC. Translated: CASSLAGPYGYTF. The chain carries TRBV7-2 and TRBJ1-2; D may be TRBD1 (5 bases). With 0 bases removed from V and 4 bases from J, the gap between germline ends came to 6 bases. Per the germline V gene, CDR1 is SGHTA and CDR2 is FQGNSA. The CDR3 is 13 residues long.

The chain links TRBV5-1 to TRBJ1-1, with 8 positions matching TRBD1. The CDR3 is made up of 14 amino acids. Germline V gene lookup returns CDR1 SGHRS and CDR2 YFSETQ. After removal of 1 base from V and 5 bases from J, the junction contained 4 bases not matched to a gene. Here the CDR3 DNA reads TGCGCCAGCAGCTTGACGACAGGGGTGACTGAAGCTTTCTTT. Translated, it gives CASSLTTGVTEAFF.

In this sample, this clonotype turned up a few times. The gene calls are TRBV6-5 and TRBJ2-4; perhaps TRBD2 as D (5 bases). V was clipped by 10 bases and J by 9 bases, with 13 bases between them. Germline V gives CDR1 MNHEY, CDR2 SVGAGI. This CDR3 spans 11 amino acids. The CDR3 reads CATRDGAIQYF. The CDR3 bases are TGTGCCACACGGGATGGTGCCATTCAGTACTTC.

This clonotype was seen a handful of times. V is TRBV29-1 and J is TRBJ1-2; D not certain. This CDR3 has 12 residues. Trimming pared 0 bases from V and 3 bases from J, leaving 5 bases between. The V gene's germline CDR1 is SQVTM and CDR2 ANQGSEA. CDR3: CSVEDVDYGYTF. The CDR3 coding sequence is TGCAGCGTTGAAGATGTGGACTATGGCTACACCTTC.

In its sample, this clonotype was seen a few times. The chain recombines TRBV23-1 with TRBJ2-2; D is tentatively TRBD1 or TRBD2 (6 bases each). TRBV23-1 carries the ORF label, with uncertain function. CDR3 length: 19 residues. Trimming shortened V by 0 bases and J by 1 base, and 18 bases separated the two germline ends. In nucleotides, the CDR3 is TGCGCCAGCAGTCAATCCAGGGGAGGACAGTCTTTGAACACCGGGGAGCTGTTTTTT. Its protein is CASSQSRGGQSLNTGELFF.

The rearrangement links TRBV3-1 to TRBJ2-3; possible D gene TRBD2, 6 bases. Trimming took off 1 base at V and 3 bases at J, with 14 bases between the two ends. Germline V lookup: CDR1 LGHDT, CDR2 YNNKEL (reference sequence). The CDR3 runs 16 residues. Here the CDR3 DNA reads TGTGCCAGCAGCCAAGTCTGGCGGGCGGGGACAGATACGCAGTATTTT. It is translated as CASSQVWRAGTDTQYF.

This rearrangement joins TRBV5-6 to TRBJ1-4, with 10 bases aligning to TRBD1. Trimming removed 2 bases from V and 6 bases from J; junction bases left unmatched: 7. CDR1 is SGHDT and CDR2 is YYEEEE in the germline V gene. The CDR3 spans 16 residues. Here the CDR3 reads CASSFGDRGTYEKLFF. The CDR3 DNA reads TGTGCCAGCAGCTTTGGGGACAGGGGAACCTATGAAAAACTGTTTTTT.

V and J are TRBV12-3 or TRBV12-4 and TRBJ2-7; 10 nucleotides agree with TRBD1. This CDR3 contains 14 residues. Unmatched junction bases numbered 6, after V lost 5 bases and J lost 5 bases. The DNA of the CDR3 is TGTGCCAGCAGTGCCTTGACAGGGGGCAACGAGCAGTACTTC. Its protein product is CASSALTGGNEQYF.

The CDR3 coding sequence is TGTGCCAGCAGACATAACAGAGATGGCGAGCAGTACTTC. It is translated as CASRHNRDGEQYF. The V call is TRBV12-3 or TRBV12-4, the J call TRBJ2-7; the D is unclear. V was cut by 6 bases and J by 6 bases, with 15 bases left in between. This CDR3 comprises 13 residues.

The rearrangement links TRBV7-3 to TRBJ2-3; D is uncertain. This CDR3 spans 13 amino acids. Germline V CDR1 and CDR2: SGHTA, FQGTGA. V was clipped by 5 bases and J by 5 bases, with 11 bases between them. CDR3 in amino acids: CASSRYGLDTQYF. CDR3 nucleotide sequence: TGTGCCAGCAGCCGATATGGGTTAGATACGCAGTATTTT.

This clonotype has just a few counts. The genes are TRBV12-3 or TRBV12-4 and TRBJ1-5; weak D call: TRBD1 (5 bases). V lost 1 base, J lost 2 bases, and 9 bases lay in between. The length of the CDR3 is 15 residues. CDR3 amino acids: CASSLEGIGNQPQHF. In nucleotides, the CDR3 is TGTGCCAGCAGTTTAGAGGGGATAGGCAATCAGCCCCAGCATTTT.

The table lists this clonotype with a few counts. The chain recombines TRBV30 with TRBJ2-5; D remains ambiguous. Trimming stripped 3 bases from V and 3 bases from J, with 8 bases between. This CDR3 spans 12 amino acids. Germline loops: CDR1 GTSNPN, CDR2 SVGIG (reference sequence). The CDR3 sequence: CAWSAEEETQYF. The CDR3 nucleotides are TGTGCCTGGAGCGCCGAAGAAGAGACCCAGTACTTC.

V gene TRBV12-3 or TRBV12-4 combines with J gene TRBJ2-1, with a tentative D call TRBD2 (5 bases). V gave up 5 bases and J gave up 6 bases, with 17 bases separating them. The CDR3 length is 15 residues. The CDR3 DNA follows: TGTGCCAGCAGTCCTCGGACTGGGTCGGGCAATGAGCAGTTCTTC. Protein sequence: CASSPRTGSGNEQFF.

This clonotype was counted only a few times. The rearrangement links TRBV6-5 to TRBJ2-2; 8 bases line up with TRBD2. Trimming took 0 bases from V and 2 from J; bases not matched to a gene: 8. Germline-derived CDR1 and CDR2 are MNHEY and SVGAGI. The CDR3 has 18 amino acids. Here the CDR3 reads CASSYSNLAGTNTGELFF. DNA of the CDR3: TGTGCCAGCAGTTACTCGAATTTAGCGGGGACTAACACCGGGGAGCTGTTTTTT.

The genes are TRBV6-2 or TRBV6-3 and TRBJ2-3; 9 bases align to TRBD2. This CDR3 has 16 amino acids. The V and J ends lost 2 bases and 3 bases, in that order; junction bases with no gene match: 6. Germline-derived CDR1 and CDR2 are MNHEY and SVGEGT. CDR3 DNA: TGTGCCAGCAGTTACACGGCGGGAGGGCGGACAGATACGCAGTATTTT. Translating it yields CASSYTAGGRTDTQYF.

The chain is built from TRBV5-6 and TRBJ2-7; 9 positions match TRBD1. This CDR3 is built from 16 residues. Germline V gives CDR1 SGHDT, CDR2 YYEEEE. The ends lost 0 bases at V and 7 bases at J; junction bases unmatched: 11. This CDR3 reads CASSLGTGGPWKEQYF. CDR3 sequence (DNA): TGTGCCAGCAGCTTGGGCACAGGGGGCCCCTGGAAGGAGCAGTACTTC. Full variable domain (remainder filled in from reference TRBV5-6 and TRBJ2-7): DAGVTQSPTHLIKTRGQQVTLRCSPKSGHDTVSWYQQALGQGPQFIFQYYEEEERQRGNFPDRFSGHQFPNYSSELNVNALLLGDSALYLCASSLGTGGPWKEQYFGPGTRLTVT.

V and J are TRBV4-2 and TRBJ2-3; perhaps TRBD2 as D (5 bases). The CDR3 consists of 15 residues. V shed 0 bases and J shed 2 bases, with 9 bases lying between them. Per the germline V gene, CDR1 is LGHNA and CDR2 is YNFKEQ. The CDR3 spells CASSQDGGDTDTQYF. DNA for the CDR3: TGTGCCAGCAGCCAAGATGGAGGCGACACAGATACGCAGTATTTT.

This chain uses TRBV6-6 with TRBJ1-2, with 9 bases identical to TRBD1. Germline assignment: CDR1 MNHNY and CDR2 SVGAGI (reference sequence). This CDR3 has 14 amino acids. Losses at the gene ends were 7 bases for V and 8 bases for J; bases not matched to a gene: 11. In DNA, the CDR3 is TGTGCCAGCACTCGACAGGGGGGCGTCGGAGGCTACACCTTC. This encodes CASTRQGGVGGYTF.